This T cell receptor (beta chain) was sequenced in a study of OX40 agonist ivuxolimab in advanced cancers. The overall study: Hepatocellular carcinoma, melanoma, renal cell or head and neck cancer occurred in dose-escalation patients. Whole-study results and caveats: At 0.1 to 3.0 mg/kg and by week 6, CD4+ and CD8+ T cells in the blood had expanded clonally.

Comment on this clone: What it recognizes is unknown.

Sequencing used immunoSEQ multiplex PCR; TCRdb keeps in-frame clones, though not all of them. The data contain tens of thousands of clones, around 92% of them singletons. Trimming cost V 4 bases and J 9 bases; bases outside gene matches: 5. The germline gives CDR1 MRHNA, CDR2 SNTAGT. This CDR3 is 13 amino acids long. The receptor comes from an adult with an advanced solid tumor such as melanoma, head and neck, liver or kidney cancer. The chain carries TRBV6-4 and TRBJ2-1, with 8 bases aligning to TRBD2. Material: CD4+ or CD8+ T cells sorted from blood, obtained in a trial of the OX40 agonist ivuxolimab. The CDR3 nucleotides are TGTGCCAGCAGTGCCGGGACTAGGGGTGAGCAGTTCTTC. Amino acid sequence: CASSAGTRGEQFF.